Below are 28 T cell receptor beta chains sequenced from a single sample in a study of blood T cell repertoires in COVID-19. TCRdb keeps only in-frame clones here, not all; method: immunoSEQ multiplex PCR. The sample records roughly 260,000 clones, about 87% being singletons. The material sequenced was peripheral blood. The source of these receptors is a man between 60 and 75 years old who had recovered from COVID-19.

The chain links TRBV19 to TRBJ1-1; D is unclear. V lost 0 bases, J lost 8 bases, and 7 bases lay in between. The CDR3 extends over 12 amino acids. Germline V lookup: CDR1 LNHDA, CDR2 SQIVND (reference sequence). The CDR3 bases are TGTGCCAGTAGTATAGACCCTAGGGAAGCTTTCTTT. Encoded protein: CASSIDPREAFF.

The rearrangement links TRBV6-2 or TRBV6-3 to TRBJ1-2; 8 nucleotides line up with TRBD1. CDR3 length: 16 residues. The V gene's germline CDR1 is MNHEY and CDR2 SVGEGT. Trimming took 4 bases from V and 4 from J; bases not matched to a gene: 11. CDR3 coding DNA: TGTGCCAGCAGTTTGTGGGCCGGGACAGGACTCTATGGCTACACCTTC. Translation gives CASSLWAGTGLYGYTF.

This clone was observed a single time. This chain links TRBV19 with TRBJ2-1; 10 bases fit TRBD2. The CDR3 spans 15 residues. CDR1 is LNHDA, CDR2 SQIVND, per germline (reference sequence). V lost 6 bases, J lost 5 bases, and 7 bases stayed unmatched. The CDR3 region has the DNA TGTGCCAGTAGCGTAGCGGGGGGACATCACAATGAGCAGTTCTTC. Its protein is CASSVAGGHHNEQFF.

V is TRBV5-1 and J is TRBJ2-2, with 7 nucleotides matching TRBD1. V shed 4 bases, J shed 0 bases, and the junction held 3 bases outside the gene matches. The CDR3 sequence is 15 residues long. In germline, CDR1 is SGHRS, CDR2 YFSETQ. The DNA of the CDR3 is TGCGCCAGCAGCCCGACAGGGTCGAACACCGGGGAGCTGTTTTTT. It codes for CASSPTGSNTGELFF.

The chain couples TRBV5-1 to TRBJ2-7, with 11 bases identical to TRBD1. The CDR3 is 15 amino acids. The junction had 6 bases not matched to a gene; V was cut back by 0 bases and J by 7 bases. CDR1 SGHRS and CDR2 YFSETQ come from the germline V gene. The CDR3 region has the DNA TGCGCCAGCAGCTTGGTCACCGGGACAGGGGGAGAGCAGTACTTC. It codes for CASSLVTGTGGEQYF.

V is TRBV10-1 and J is TRBJ1-2; tentative D call: TRBD1 (5 bases). V was clipped by 0 bases and J by 5 bases, with 16 bases between them. CDR3 length: 16 residues. Germline CDR1 and CDR2: WNHNN and SYGVQD (reference sequence). CDR3 loop: CASSESGHPGFYGYTF. CDR3 DNA: TGCGCCAGCAGTGAGTCGGGGCACCCTGGCTTTTATGGCTACACCTTC.

The chain employs TRBV24-1 and TRBJ2-2; D might be TRBD2 (5 bases). The CDR3 runs to 14 residues. Trimming left V 7 bases short and J 6 bases short, with 14 bases between. Germline CDR1 is KGHDR and CDR2 is SFDVKD. This chain's CDR3 is CATSPGPAAGELFF. The CDR3 DNA reads as TGTGCCACCAGCCCGGGCCCAGCGGCCGGGGAGCTGTTTTTT.

The chain has TRBV5-8 and TRBJ2-5; D may be TRBD1 (5 bases). CDR3 length: 15 residues. Per the germline V gene, CDR1 is SGHTS and CDR2 is YDEGEE. V lost 4 bases and J lost 0, with 13 bases in between. The CDR3 coding sequence is TGTGCCAGCAGCGTACCGACAGAGTACCAAGAGACCCAGTACTTC. Its protein product is CASSVPTEYQETQYF.

The chain's CDR3 is CASSIGRASSYEQYF. For the CDR3, the DNA is TGTGCCAGTAGTATAGGGCGGGCCAGCTCCTACGAGCAGTACTTC. The V and J genes are TRBV19 and TRBJ2-7; possibly TRBD2 for D (5 bases). This CDR3 is built from 15 residues. Trimming left V 1 base short and J 0 bases short, with 10 bases between. CDR1 LNHDA and CDR2 SQIVND come from the germline V gene (reference sequence).

V and J are TRBV4-1 and TRBJ2-7; D possibly corresponds to TRBD1 (6 bases). V dropped 4 bases and J dropped 3 bases, with 13 bases sitting between them. The CDR3 totals 14 residues. The germline V gene encodes CDR1 MGHRA and CDR2 YSYEKL. The CDR3: CASSRGQGSYEQYF. The CDR3 nucleotides read TGCGCCAGCAGCCGGGGCCAGGGGAGCTACGAGCAGTACTTC.

The rearrangement uses TRBV25-1 and TRBJ2-7; TRBD2 aligns across 13 bases. The J segment lost 5 bases and the V segment lost 5 bases, leaving 6 bases of the junction unmatched. This CDR3 comprises 15 residues. Germline V gene sequence: CDR1 MGHDK, CDR2 SYGVNS. CDR3 nucleotides: TGTGCCAGCAGTCCGAGACTAGCGGGGGGAAACGAGCAGTACTTC. Translating gives CASSPRLAGGNEQYF.

This sequence joins TRBV7-2 and TRBJ2-1, with 10 bases matching TRBD2. This CDR3 region has 16 residues. Unmatched junction bases numbered 3, after V lost 1 base and J lost 3 bases. Germline V gene data show CDR1 as SGHTA and CDR2 as FQGNSA. CDR3 amino acids: CASSLDPSGSYNEQFF. CDR3 coding DNA: TGTGCCAGCAGCTTAGATCCTAGCGGGAGCTACAATGAGCAGTTCTTC.

This clone showed up just once. The CDR3 spells CAISPTGGMETQYF. CDR3 nucleotides: TGTGCCATCAGTCCGACAGGGGGGATGGAGACCCAGTACTTC. The gene calls are TRBV10-3 and TRBJ2-5, with 9 nucleotides matching TRBD1. CDR1 and CDR2 (germline): ENHRY, SYGVKD. V was clipped by 5 bases and J by 5 bases; unmatched bases: 6. The CDR3 runs 14 residues.

This clone appeared once. The chain joins TRBV5-1 to TRBJ1-3, with 9 bases matching TRBD1. Per the germline V gene, CDR1 is SGHRS and CDR2 is YFSETQ. The V and J ends lost 4 bases and 6 bases, in that order; junction bases with no gene match: 11. The CDR3 covers 16 residues. As DNA, the CDR3 is TGCGCCAGCAGCCGCTCGGGACAGGGAAGAGAAAACACCATATATTTT. Residues: CASSRSGQGRENTIYF. The full variable domain, in which reference TRBV5-1 and TRBJ1-3 provide the parts outside the CDR3, is KAGVTQTPRYLIKTRGQQVTLSCSPISGHRSVSWYQQTPGQGLQFLFEYFSETQRNKGNFPGRFSGRQFSNSRSEMNVSTLELGDSALYLCASSRSGQGRENTIYFGEGSWLTVV.

This chain connects TRBV5-1 to TRBJ1-5, with a possible D match to TRBD1 (5 bases). Germline-derived CDR1 and CDR2 are SGHRS and YFSETQ. Trimming pared 0 bases from V and 9 bases from J, leaving 16 bases between. CDR3 length: 15 residues. CDR3 sequence: CASSLGGTGDRPQHF. CDR3 nucleotides: TGCGCCAGCAGCTTGGGAGGGACGGGAGATAGGCCCCAGCATTTT.

The rearrangement links TRBV4-2 to TRBJ2-6; maybe TRBD1 (6 bases). The V end was cut by 0 bases, the J end by 4 bases, with 10 bases between. The CDR3 totals 16 residues. Germline V gives CDR1 LGHNA, CDR2 YNFKEQ. The CDR3 coding sequence is TGTGCCAGCAGCCAAGATGTAGGGACAGGGGCCAACGTCCTGACTTTC. This sequence encodes CASSQDVGTGANVLTF.

This chain joins TRBV4-1 and TRBJ1-4, with D unresolved. The CDR3 sequence is 16 residues long. Trimming took off 0 bases at V and 7 bases at J, with 15 bases between the two ends. Per germline, CDR1 MGHRA and CDR2 YSYEKL. The CDR3 DNA reads as TGCGCCAGCAGCCAAGACCAGTTCAGGCGGGGTGAAAAACTGTTTTTT. Translation: CASSQDQFRRGEKLFF.

The chain combines TRBV3-1 (or the pseudogene TRBV3-2) with TRBJ2-3; D might be TRBD1 (6 bases). With 0 bases removed from V and 0 bases from J, the gap between germline ends came to 16 bases. Germline V lookup: CDR1 LGHDT, CDR2 YNNKEL (reference sequence). CDR3 length: 18 amino acids. This chain's CDR3 is CASSQELQGSKSTDTQYF. The CDR3 DNA reads as TGTGCCAGCAGCCAAGAGTTACAGGGTTCTAAAAGCACAGATACGCAGTATTTT.

This clone came up once. The chain carries TRBV12-3 or TRBV12-4 and TRBJ1-2; D is undetermined. This CDR3 spans 13 amino acids. V was cut by 4 bases and J by 4 bases, with 10 bases left in between. CDR3 nucleotides: TGTGCCAGCAGTTCCCCCCCCGTCTATGGCTACACCTTC. Its protein product is CASSSPPVYGYTF.

This chain links TRBV19 with TRBJ2-5; 7 bases map to TRBD1. Germline V gene sequence: CDR1 LNHDA, CDR2 SQIVND (reference sequence). This CDR3 is built from 13 residues. After removal of 6 bases from V and 5 bases from J, the junction contained 6 bases not matched to a gene. The CDR3, as DNA: TGTGCCAGTAGGCCCACAGGGGTCGAGACCCAGTACTTC. It translates to CASRPTGVETQYF.

The CDR3 DNA reads as TGTGCCAGCAGTGATAGATACCAGGCGCTGAACACTGAAGCTTTCTTT. Protein sequence: CASSDRYQALNTEAFF. The gene calls are TRBV6-1 and TRBJ1-1, with D unresolved. This CDR3 comprises 16 residues. The germline CDR1 and CDR2 sequences are MNHNS and SASEGT. The ends were cut back, 3 bases at V and 0 bases at J, with 14 bases in the middle.

The rearrangement links TRBV11-3 to TRBJ2-3, with a possible D match to TRBD1 (6 bases). The CDR3 is 16 amino acids. Trimming stripped 4 bases from V and 6 bases from J, with 20 bases between. Germline V gene sequence: CDR1 SGHNT, CDR2 YENEEA. CDR3 sequence (DNA): TGTGCCAGCAGCTCACGAGGGGGTTACCGGCGCGATACGCAGTATTTT. It codes for CASSSRGGYRRDTQYF.

The rearrangement links TRBV3-1 (or the pseudogene TRBV3-2) to TRBJ2-3, with 7 bases fitting TRBD1. The V segment lost 5 bases and the J segment 4 bases; nucleotides outside the gene matches: 9. The germline CDR1 and CDR2 sequences are LGHDT and YNNKEL (reference sequence). The CDR3 runs 15 residues. This chain's CDR3 is CASSAVQGVPDTQYF. CDR3 nucleotide sequence: TGTGCCAGCAGCGCCGTCCAGGGGGTCCCAGATACGCAGTATTTT.

This CDR3 is CASSPLSSSGSGNTIYF. CDR3 nucleotides: TGTGCCAGCTCACCACTTTCCTCCAGCGGCTCTGGAAACACCATATATTTT. The chain employs TRBV18 and TRBJ1-3; D is undetermined. CDR3 size: 17 residues. CDR1 is KGHSH and CDR2 is LQKENI in the germline V gene. V shed 1 base and J shed 0 bases, with 13 bases lying between them.

The rearrangement joins TRBV9 to TRBJ2-7; D may be TRBD1 (5 bases). The CDR3 runs to 14 residues. Between the trimmed V and J ends, which lost 0 bases and 2 bases, there was a span of 9 bases. CDR1 is SGDLS and CDR2 is YYNGEE in the germline V gene. This CDR3 reads CASSVGSGPYEQYF. As DNA, the CDR3 is TGTGCCAGCAGCGTAGGGTCAGGGCCCTACGAGCAGTACTTC.

V and J are TRBV2 and TRBJ2-7; D uncertain. Germline V CDR1 and CDR2: SNHLY, FYNNEI. The CDR3 spans 12 residues. Trimming stripped 5 bases from V and 0 bases from J, with 5 bases between. This chain's CDR3 is CASSSSSYEQYF. The CDR3 coding sequence is TGTGCCAGCAGTTCGAGCTCCTACGAGCAGTACTTC. The whole variable domain, remainder taken from reference TRBV2 and TRBJ2-7, is EPEVTQTPSHQVTQMGQEVILRCVPISNHLYFYWYRQILGQKVEFLVSFYNNEISEKSEIFDDQFSVERPDGSNFTLKIRSTKLEDSAMYFCASSSSSYEQYFGPGTRLTVT.

The gene calls are TRBV4-1 and TRBJ1-2; D is uncertain. Trimming stripped 0 bases from V and 7 bases from J, with 9 bases between. The CDR3 length is 13 residues. Germline assignment: CDR1 MGHRA and CDR2 YSYEKL. CDR3 DNA: TGCGCCAGCAGCCAAGATTGGGCGGGTGGCTACACCTTC. Protein: CASSQDWAGGYTF.

The V and J genes are TRBV18 and TRBJ1-5; D is unresolved. CDR1 and CDR2 (germline): KGHSH, LQKENI. The CDR3 sequence is 13 residues long. V was trimmed by 3 bases and J by 0 bases, leaving 3 bases between them. CDR3 protein: CASSPNSNQPQHF. The CDR3 DNA reads as TGTGCCAGCTCACCTAATAGCAATCAGCCCCAGCATTTT.